The present T cell receptor (beta chain) was sequenced within a study of CD8 T cells in ankylosing spondylitis. General observations from the study: Some of the motif variants had earlier been found in reactive arthritis patients' fluid and blood. Disease-associated clones were CD8+ and fairly uncommon in peripheral blood. The study looked at matched synovial fluid samples from ankylosing spondylitis patients. Disease-linked clones were reported to be significantly enriched there. Typical of ankylosing spondylitis blood, it appeared, was a TCR beta motif of eight highly homologous variants.

On this clonotype: Its antigen is not identified.

The germline V gene has CDR1 MGHRA and CDR2 YSYEKL. The CDR3 has 16 residues. Trimming took off 1 base at V and 3 bases at J, with 13 bases between the two ends. Scientists made TCR beta libraries using quantitative 5'-RACE with molecular barcodes. One entry per CDR3 protein results from TCRdb running MiXCR on the 5' RACE reads. The table lists 500,000 to 650,000 distinct CDR3 sequences, approximately 5% of them singletons. Sequenced material: blood, either unsorted or a sorted T cell fraction (not recorded which). This clonotype originated in a male donor with ankylosing spondylitis. The J gene is TRBJ2-1, the V gene TRBV4-1, with D maybe TRBD1 (6 bases). The CDR3 loop reads CASSQVGAAFYNEQFF. CDR3 nucleotide sequence: TGCGCCAGCAGCCAAGTGGGGGCTGCCTTCTACAATGAGCAGTTCTTC.